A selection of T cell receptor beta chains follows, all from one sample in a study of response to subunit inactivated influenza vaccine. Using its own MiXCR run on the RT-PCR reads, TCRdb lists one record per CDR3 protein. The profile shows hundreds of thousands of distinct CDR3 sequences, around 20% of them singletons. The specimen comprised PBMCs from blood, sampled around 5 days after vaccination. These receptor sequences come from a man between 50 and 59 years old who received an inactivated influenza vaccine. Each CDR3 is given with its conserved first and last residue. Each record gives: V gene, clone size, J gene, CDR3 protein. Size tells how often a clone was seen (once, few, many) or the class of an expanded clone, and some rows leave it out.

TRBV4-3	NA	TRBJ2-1	CASSQDLADSSYNEQFF
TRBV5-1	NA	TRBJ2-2	CASMSEPGLGTGELFF
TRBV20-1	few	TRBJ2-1	CSARSRRTSVNYNEQFF
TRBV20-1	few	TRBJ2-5	CSASPTWGQETQYF
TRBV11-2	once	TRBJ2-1	CAISLDPGQNNEQFF
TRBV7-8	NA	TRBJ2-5	CASSPDLGTGVQETQYF
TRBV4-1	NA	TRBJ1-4	CASSQSGAPRNEKLFF
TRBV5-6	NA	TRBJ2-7	CASSLDRGKEQYF
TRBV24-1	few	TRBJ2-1	CATSDPSAAPYNEQFF
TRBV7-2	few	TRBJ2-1	CASSLQASASGRNEQFF
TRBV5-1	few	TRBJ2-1	CASSLRLAAFSSYNEQFF
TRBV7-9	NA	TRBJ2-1	CASSFGTRHYNEQFF
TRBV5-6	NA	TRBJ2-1	CASSQGLAGVTEQFF
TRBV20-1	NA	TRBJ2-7	CSARGQSSYEQYF
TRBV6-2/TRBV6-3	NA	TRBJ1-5	CASSPRTFYGNQPQHF
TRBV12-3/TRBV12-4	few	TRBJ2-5	CASRRLAARQYF
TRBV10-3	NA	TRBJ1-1	CAIAQGPNTEAFF